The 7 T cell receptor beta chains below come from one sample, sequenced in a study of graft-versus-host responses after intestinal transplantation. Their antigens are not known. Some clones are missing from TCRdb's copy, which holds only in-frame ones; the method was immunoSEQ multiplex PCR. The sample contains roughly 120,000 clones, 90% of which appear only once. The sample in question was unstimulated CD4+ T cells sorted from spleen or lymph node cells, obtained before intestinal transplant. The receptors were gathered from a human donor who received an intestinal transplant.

The CDR3 region is CASSETRNYNEQFF. CDR3 bases: TGCGCCAGCAGTGAGACGAGAAACTACAATGAGCAGTTCTTC. The J gene is TRBJ2-1, the V gene TRBV10-2; D gene uncertain. V was clipped by 2 bases and J by 3 bases, with 8 bases between them. Germline V gene sequence: CDR1 WSHSY, CDR2 SAAADI. The CDR3 runs 14 residues.

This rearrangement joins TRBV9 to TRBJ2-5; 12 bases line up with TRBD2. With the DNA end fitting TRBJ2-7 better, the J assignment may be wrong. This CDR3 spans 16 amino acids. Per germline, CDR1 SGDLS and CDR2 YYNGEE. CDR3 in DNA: TGTGCCAGCAGCCTAGGACTAGCGGGATCCTCCTACGAGCAGTACTTC. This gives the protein CASSLGLAGSSYEQYF.

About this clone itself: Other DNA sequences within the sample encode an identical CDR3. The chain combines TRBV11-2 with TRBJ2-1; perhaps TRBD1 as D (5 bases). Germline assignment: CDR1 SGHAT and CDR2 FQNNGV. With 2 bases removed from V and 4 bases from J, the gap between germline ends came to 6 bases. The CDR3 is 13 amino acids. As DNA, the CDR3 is TGTGCCAGCAGCTTAACAGGATACAATGAGCAGTTCTTC. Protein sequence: CASSLTGYNEQFF.

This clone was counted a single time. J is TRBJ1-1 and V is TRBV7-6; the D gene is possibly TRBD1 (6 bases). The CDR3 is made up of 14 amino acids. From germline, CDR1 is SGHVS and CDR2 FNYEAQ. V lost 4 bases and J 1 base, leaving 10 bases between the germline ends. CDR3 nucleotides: TGTGCCAGCAGCTCGGGACACGCGAACACTGAAGCTTTCTTT. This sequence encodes CASSSGHANTEAFF.

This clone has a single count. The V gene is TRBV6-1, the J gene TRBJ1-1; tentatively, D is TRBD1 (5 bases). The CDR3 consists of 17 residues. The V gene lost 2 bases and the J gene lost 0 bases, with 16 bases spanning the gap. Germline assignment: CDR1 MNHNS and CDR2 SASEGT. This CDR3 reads CASSEMWGVGMNTEAFF. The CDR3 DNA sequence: TGTGCCAGCAGTGAAATGTGGGGGGTTGGCATGAACACTGAAGCTTTCTTT.

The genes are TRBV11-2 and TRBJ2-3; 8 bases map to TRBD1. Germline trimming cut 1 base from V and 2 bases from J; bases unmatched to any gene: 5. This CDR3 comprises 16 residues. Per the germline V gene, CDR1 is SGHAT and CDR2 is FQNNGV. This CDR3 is CASSLGDRWVTDTQYF. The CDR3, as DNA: TGTGCCAGCAGCTTAGGGGACAGGTGGGTCACAGATACGCAGTATTTT.

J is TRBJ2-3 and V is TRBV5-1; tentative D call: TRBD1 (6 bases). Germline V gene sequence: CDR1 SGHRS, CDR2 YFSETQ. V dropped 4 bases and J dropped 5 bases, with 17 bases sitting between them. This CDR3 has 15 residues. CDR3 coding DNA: TGCGCCAGCAGCCGAAACAGGGCGAACCTAGATACGCAGTATTTT. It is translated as CASSRNRANLDTQYF. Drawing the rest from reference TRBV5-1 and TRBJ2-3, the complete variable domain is KAGVTQTPRYLIKTRGQQVTLSCSPISGHRSVSWYQQTPGQGLQFLFEYFSETQRNKGNFPGRFSGRQFSNSRSEMNVSTLELGDSALYLCASSRNRANLDTQYFGPGTRLTVL.